This T cell receptor (beta chain) was recorded in a study of cytomegalovirus exposure and HLA in healthy donors. On the study more broadly: It was reported in a later analysis that the 100 to 150 validation repertoires used the same platform as the roughly 700 first-cohort repertoires.

TCRdb keeps only in-frame clones here, not all; method: immunoSEQ multiplex PCR. This sample has about 170,000 clones, with around 96% found just once. On this clone: The antigen is not known.

The study, taken as a whole, reports: The classifier was said to identify cytomegalovirus status with high specificity and sensitivity. Generally TCR sequences proved uncommon, though certain public TCRs appeared in numerous donors.

V dropped 0 bases and J dropped 10 bases, with 14 bases sitting between them. The germline V gene has CDR1 SGHNT and CDR2 YYREEE (reference sequence). CDR3 size: 15 residues. This sequence joins TRBV5-4 and TRBJ1-6, with D tentatively TRBD1 (6 bases). The TCR originated in a woman between 18 and 29 years old in good health and CMV-seronegative. The sequenced sample consisted of PBMCs. CDR3 sequence reads: CASSLAGQFTSPLHF. The CDR3 DNA follows: TGTGCCAGCAGCTTGGCTGGACAGTTCACATCACCCCTCCACTTT.